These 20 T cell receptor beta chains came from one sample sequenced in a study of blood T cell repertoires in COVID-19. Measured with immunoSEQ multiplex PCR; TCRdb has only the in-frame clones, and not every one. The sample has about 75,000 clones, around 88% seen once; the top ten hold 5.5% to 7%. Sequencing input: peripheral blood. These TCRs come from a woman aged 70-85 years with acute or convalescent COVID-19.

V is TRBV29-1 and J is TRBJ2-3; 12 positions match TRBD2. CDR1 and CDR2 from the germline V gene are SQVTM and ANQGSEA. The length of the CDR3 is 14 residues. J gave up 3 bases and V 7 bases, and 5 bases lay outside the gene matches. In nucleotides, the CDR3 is TGCAGCGCGACTAGCGGGAGTAAGACAGATACGCAGTATTTT. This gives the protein CSATSGSKTDTQYF.

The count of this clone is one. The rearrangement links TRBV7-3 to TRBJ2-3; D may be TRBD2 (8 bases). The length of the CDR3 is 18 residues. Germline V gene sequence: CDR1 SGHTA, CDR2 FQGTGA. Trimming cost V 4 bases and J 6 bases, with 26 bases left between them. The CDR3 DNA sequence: TGTGCCAGCAGCTCCCTCCCCAAGGGGGCGGGGGGTTTTGATACGCAGTATTTT. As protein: CASSSLPKGAGGFDTQYF.

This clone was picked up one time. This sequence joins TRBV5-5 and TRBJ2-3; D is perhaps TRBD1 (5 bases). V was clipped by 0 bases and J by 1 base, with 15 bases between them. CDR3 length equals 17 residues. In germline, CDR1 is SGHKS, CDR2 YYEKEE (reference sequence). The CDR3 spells CASSLGGPSWGTDTQYF. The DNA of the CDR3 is TGTGCCAGCAGCTTGGGGGGCCCATCTTGGGGCACAGATACGCAGTATTTT.

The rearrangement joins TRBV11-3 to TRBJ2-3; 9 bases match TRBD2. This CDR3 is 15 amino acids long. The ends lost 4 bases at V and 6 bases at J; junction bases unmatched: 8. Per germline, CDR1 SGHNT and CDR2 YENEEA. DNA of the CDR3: TGTGCCAGCAGCTCGTCGGCGGGAGGGCTGGATACGCAGTATTTT. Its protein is CASSSSAGGLDTQYF.

CDR3 sequence: CASSQDRWDRGRHEQFF. CDR3 DNA: TGCGCCAGCAGCCAAGATAGATGGGACAGGGGGCGTCATGAGCAGTTCTTC. The chain employs TRBV4-1 and TRBJ2-1, with 12 bases aligning to TRBD1. Germline V gives CDR1 MGHRA, CDR2 YSYEKL. CDR3 length: 17 amino acids. The V gene end was trimmed by 0 bases and the J gene end by 8 bases; junction bases not matched to a gene: 8.

CDR3 residues: CASSLGGTLQPQHF. The DNA for the CDR3 is TGTGCCAGCAGTTTAGGCGGGACTTTGCAGCCCCAGCATTTT. The rearrangement joins TRBV28 to TRBJ1-5; D perhaps matches TRBD1 (5 bases). CDR3 length equals 14 residues. Germline V gene sequence: CDR1 MDHEN, CDR2 SYDVKM. Trimming cost V 2 bases and J 7 bases, with 12 bases left between them.

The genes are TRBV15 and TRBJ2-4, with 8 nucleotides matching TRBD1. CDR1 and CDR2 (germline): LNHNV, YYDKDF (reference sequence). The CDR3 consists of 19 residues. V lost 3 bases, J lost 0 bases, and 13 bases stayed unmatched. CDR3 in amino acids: CATSSSGTGRRLAKNIQYF. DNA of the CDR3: TGTGCCACCAGCAGTTCCGGGACAGGTCGGAGACTAGCCAAAAACATTCAGTACTTC.

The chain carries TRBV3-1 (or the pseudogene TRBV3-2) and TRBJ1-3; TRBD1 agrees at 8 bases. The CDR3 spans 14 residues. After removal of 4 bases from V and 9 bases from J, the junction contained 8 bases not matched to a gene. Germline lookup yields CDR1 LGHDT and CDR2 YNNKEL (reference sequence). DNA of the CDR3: TGTGCCAGCAGCCCGACAGGGGCTCAGGGCACCATATATTTT. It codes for CASSPTGAQGTIYF.

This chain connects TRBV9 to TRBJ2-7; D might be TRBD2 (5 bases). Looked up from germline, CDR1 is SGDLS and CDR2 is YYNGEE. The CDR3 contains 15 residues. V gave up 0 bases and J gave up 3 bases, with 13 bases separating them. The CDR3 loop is CASSVAGSADYEQYF. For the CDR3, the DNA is TGTGCCAGCAGCGTAGCAGGTAGCGCTGACTACGAGCAGTACTTC.

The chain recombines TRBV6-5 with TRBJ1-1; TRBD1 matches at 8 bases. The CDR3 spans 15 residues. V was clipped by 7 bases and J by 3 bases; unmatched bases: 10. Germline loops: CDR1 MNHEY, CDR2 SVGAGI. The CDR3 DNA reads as TGTGCCAGCATTCTAGGACAGGGTCTTTACACTGAAGCTTTCTTT. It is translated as CASILGQGLYTEAFF.

The chain's CDR3 is CASSQDRTAQETQYF. The DNA for the CDR3 is TGTGCCAGCAGCCAAGATCGGACTGCCCAAGAGACCCAGTACTTC. The chain is built from TRBV3-1 (or the pseudogene TRBV3-2) and TRBJ2-5; possibly TRBD2 for D (5 bases). Germline CDR1 LGHDT, CDR2 YNNKEL (reference sequence). CDR3 length: 15 residues. Trimming took off 0 bases at V and 1 base at J, with 9 bases between the two ends.

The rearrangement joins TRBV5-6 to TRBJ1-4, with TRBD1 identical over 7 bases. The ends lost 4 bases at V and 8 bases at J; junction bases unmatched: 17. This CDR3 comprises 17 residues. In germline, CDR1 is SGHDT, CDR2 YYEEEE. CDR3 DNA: TGTGCCAGCAGCCGTGGGACAGCGTGGAAACCCTTCGAAAAACTGTTTTTT. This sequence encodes CASSRGTAWKPFEKLFF.

CDR3 sequence (DNA): TGTGCCACCAGTGATTGGCTAGCGGGAGACACCGGGGAGCTGTTTTTT. Its translation is CATSDWLAGDTGELFF. The chain has TRBV24-1 and TRBJ2-2; TRBD2 aligns across 10 bases. Trimming at V came to 2 bases and at J to 3 bases, leaving 2 bases not matched to a gene. The CDR3 loop spans 16 amino acids. CDR1 is KGHDR, CDR2 SFDVKD, per germline.

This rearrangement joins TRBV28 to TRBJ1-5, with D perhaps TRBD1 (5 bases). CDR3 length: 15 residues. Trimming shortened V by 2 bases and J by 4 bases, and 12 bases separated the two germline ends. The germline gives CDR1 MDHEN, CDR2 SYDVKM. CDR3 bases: TGTGCCAGCAGTTTAGTATCCGGGGGAAATCAGCCCCAGCATTTT. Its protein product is CASSLVSGGNQPQHF. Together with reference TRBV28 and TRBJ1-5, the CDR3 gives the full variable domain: DVKVTQSSRYLVKRTGEKVFLECVQDMDHENMFWYRQDPGLGLRLIYFSYDVKMKEKGDIPEGYSVSREKKERFSLILESASTNQTSMYLCASSLVSGGNQPQHFGDGTRLSIL.

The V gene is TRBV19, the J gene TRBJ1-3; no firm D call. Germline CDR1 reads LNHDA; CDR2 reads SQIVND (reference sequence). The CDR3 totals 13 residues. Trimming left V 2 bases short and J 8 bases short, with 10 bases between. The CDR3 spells CASSIRVKDTIYF. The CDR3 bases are TGTGCCAGTAGTATAAGAGTCAAAGACACCATATATTTT.

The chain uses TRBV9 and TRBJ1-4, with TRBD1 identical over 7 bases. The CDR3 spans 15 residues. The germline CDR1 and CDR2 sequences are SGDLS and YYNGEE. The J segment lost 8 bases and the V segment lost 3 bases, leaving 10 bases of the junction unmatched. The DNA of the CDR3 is TGTGCCAGCAGCGGGGCCGGGACAGAGGGAGAAAAACTGTTTTTT. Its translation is CASSGAGTEGEKLFF.

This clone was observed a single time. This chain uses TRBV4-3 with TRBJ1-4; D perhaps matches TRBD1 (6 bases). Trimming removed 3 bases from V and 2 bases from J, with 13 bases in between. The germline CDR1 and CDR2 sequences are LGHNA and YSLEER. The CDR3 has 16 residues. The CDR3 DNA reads TGCGCCAGCAGCCAGCTACAGGGAGTTACTAATGAAAAACTGTTTTTT. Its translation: CASSQLQGVTNEKLFF.

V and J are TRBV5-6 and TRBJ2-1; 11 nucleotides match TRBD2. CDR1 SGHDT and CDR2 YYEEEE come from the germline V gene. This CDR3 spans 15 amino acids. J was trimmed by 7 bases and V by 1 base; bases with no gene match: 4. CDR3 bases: TGTGCCAGCAGCTTGATAGCGGGAGGGCCTAATGAGCAGTTCTTC. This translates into CASSLIAGGPNEQFF.

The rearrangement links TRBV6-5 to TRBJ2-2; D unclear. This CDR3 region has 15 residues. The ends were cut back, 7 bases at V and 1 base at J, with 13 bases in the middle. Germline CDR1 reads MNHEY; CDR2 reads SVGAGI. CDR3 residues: CASTTLAGNTGELFF. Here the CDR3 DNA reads TGTGCCAGCACCACACTCGCAGGGAACACCGGGGAGCTGTTTTTT.

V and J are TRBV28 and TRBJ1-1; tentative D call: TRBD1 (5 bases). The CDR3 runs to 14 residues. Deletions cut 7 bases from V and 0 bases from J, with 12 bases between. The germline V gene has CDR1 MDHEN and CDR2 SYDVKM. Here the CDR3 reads CASTPGGVNTEAFF. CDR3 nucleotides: TGTGCCAGCACCCCGGGGGGTGTGAACACTGAAGCTTTCTTT.